The 17 T cell receptor beta chains reported below all come from one sample, sequenced in a study of sequential checkpoint blockade in melanoma. Treatment defined: randomized to nivolumab then ipilimumab (arm A) or the reverse (arm B). Here immunoSEQ multiplex PCR was the method, and the copy in TCRdb shows in-frame clones only, minus some. Of roughly 12,000 clones in the sample, 75% to 80% were seen once. Sequences were derived from CD8+ T cells sorted from blood (inferred from file names), sampled from a patient given nivolumab and ipilimumab in sequence. The receptors shown here come from a human donor with melanoma.

This chain connects TRBV19 to TRBJ2-2, with unresolved D. There are 13 residues in the CDR3. Germline V CDR1 and CDR2: LNHDA, SQIVND (reference sequence). Trimming took 5 bases from V and 6 from J, leaving 10 bases between them. CDR3 amino acids: CASSPTWPGELFF. The CDR3, as DNA: TGTGCCAGTAGTCCCACATGGCCCGGGGAGCTGTTTTTT. Variable domain in full (rest from reference TRBV19 and TRBJ2-2): DGGITQSPKYLFRKEGQNVTLSCEQNLNHDAMYWYRQDPGQGLRLIYYSQIVNDFQKGDIAEGYSVSREKKESFPLTVTSAQKNPTAFYLCASSPTWPGELFFGEGSRLTVL.

V and J are TRBV13 and TRBJ1-1, with 7 bases identical to TRBD1. This CDR3 comprises 15 residues. J gave up 5 bases and V 2 bases, and 8 bases lay outside the gene matches. From germline, CDR1 is PRHDT and CDR2 FYEKMQ (reference sequence). In DNA form, the CDR3 reads TGTGCCAGCAGCTTACTACAGGGGTTCGGGACTGAAGCTTTCTTT. As protein: CASSLLQGFGTEAFF.

The chain combines TRBV7-9 with TRBJ2-7; possibly TRBD1 for D (6 bases). Trimming pared 5 bases from V and 0 bases from J, leaving 14 bases between. Germline loops: CDR1 SEHNR, CDR2 FQNEAQ (reference sequence). The CDR3 contains 15 residues. CDR3 amino acids: CASSRDRTDSYEQYF. The CDR3 DNA sequence: TGTGCCAGCAGCCGAGACCGGACAGACTCCTACGAGCAGTACTTC.

CDR3 sequence (DNA): TGTGCCAGCAGCCGGGGGAGGTCCCGGTACGAGCAGTACTTC. Translation gives CASSRGRSRYEQYF. The genes are TRBV7-2 and TRBJ2-5, with D perhaps matching TRBD2 (6 bases). The assigned J gene may be wrong: the sequence end matches TRBJ2-7 better. Germline V lookup: CDR1 SGHTA, CDR2 FQGNSA. The CDR3 covers 14 residues.

The rearrangement uses TRBV5-1 and TRBJ2-1, with D tentatively TRBD2 (6 bases). Germline CDR1 SGHRS, CDR2 YFSETQ. This CDR3 contains 14 residues. V dropped 5 bases and J dropped 6 bases, with 15 bases sitting between them. CDR3 nucleotide sequence: TGCGCCAGCAGTCTAGGGACTCAATCCAATGAGCAGTTCTTC. It specifies CASSLGTQSNEQFF.

The chain is built from TRBV9 and TRBJ2-3; D may be TRBD2 (5 bases). The germline CDR1 and CDR2 sequences are SGDLS and YYNGEE. Trimming removed 10 bases from V and 8 bases from J, with 20 bases in between. The CDR3 covers 13 residues. CDR3 amino acids: CASRPSTRGTQYF. In DNA, the CDR3 is TGTGCCTCGCGTCCGAGCACTAGAGGTACGCAGTATTTT.

The chain recombines TRBV7-3 with TRBJ2-3; 9 bases match TRBD2. This CDR3 has 17 residues. V lost 5 bases to trimming and J lost 0 bases; unmatched junction nucleotides: 9. Germline V gives CDR1 SGHTA, CDR2 FQGTGA. DNA of the CDR3: TGTGCCAGCAGCCTGACTGGCCTAGCGGGAAGCACAGATACGCAGTATTTT. Protein sequence: CASSLTGLAGSTDTQYF. The variable domain in full, completed from reference TRBV7-3 and TRBJ2-3, reads GAGVSQTPSNKVTEKGKYVELRCDPISGHTALYWYRQSLGQGPEFLIYFQGTGAADDSGLPNDRFFAVRPEGSVSTLKIQRTERGDSAVYLCASSLTGLAGSTDTQYFGPGTRLTVL.

This clone was counted once. The chain joins TRBV7-6 to TRBJ2-1, with TRBD2 identical over 10 bases. V lost 5 bases and J lost 5; bases outside the gene matches: 6. The CDR3 runs 15 residues. Germline V gene data show CDR1 as SGHVS and CDR2 as FNYEAQ. CDR3 amino acids: CASSAGLALNNEQFF. As DNA, the CDR3 is TGTGCCAGCAGCGCGGGACTAGCGCTAAACAATGAGCAGTTCTTC.

This chain joins TRBV7-9 and TRBJ2-7; D unclear. CDR3 length: 13 residues. V was pared by 3 bases and J by 3 bases, with 9 bases between. Per the germline V gene, CDR1 is SEHNR and CDR2 is FQNEAQ (reference sequence). As DNA, the CDR3 is TGTGCCAGCAGCTTGGCACAAGACTACGAGCAGTACTTC. Encoded protein: CASSLAQDYEQYF.

This rearrangement joins TRBV4-3 to TRBJ2-7; the match to TRBD1 covers 7 bases. This CDR3 comprises 15 residues. Looked up from germline, CDR1 is LGHNA and CDR2 is YSLEER. The trim removed 4 bases at V and 3 bases at J, leaving 9 bases unmatched. The CDR3 coding sequence is TGCGCCAGCAGCCTAGAGACAGGGCCTCTCTACGAGCAGTACTTC. Encoded protein: CASSLETGPLYEQYF.

This chain links TRBV7-9 with TRBJ2-5; possible D gene TRBD2, 5 bases. Germline V CDR1 and CDR2: SEHNR, FQNEAQ (reference sequence). This CDR3 has 13 residues. Trimming cost V 5 bases and J 5 bases, with 12 bases left between them. This CDR3 reads CASSPGLKETQYF. The CDR3 nucleotides read TGTGCCAGCAGCCCTGGACTTAAGGAGACCCAGTACTTC.

This clone was seen a few times. The chain recombines TRBV6-6 with TRBJ1-2; D perhaps matches TRBD1 (6 bases). V gave up 0 bases and J gave up 4 bases, with 12 bases separating them. The germline V gene has CDR1 MNHNY and CDR2 SVGAGI (reference sequence). This CDR3 has 15 amino acids. CDR3 sequence reads: CASSYSTGNPYGYTF. CDR3 DNA sequence: TGTGCCAGCAGTTACTCCACAGGGAACCCCTATGGCTACACCTTC.

J is TRBJ1-2 and V is TRBV27, with D perhaps matching TRBD1 (6 bases). Per germline, CDR1 MNHEY and CDR2 SMNVEV (reference sequence). CDR3 size: 14 residues. V shed 0 bases and J shed 4 bases, with 9 bases lying between them. The CDR3 nucleotides read TGTGCCAGCAGTTTATCCGGGACATTCTATGGCTACACCTTC. Encoded protein: CASSLSGTFYGYTF.

This chain links TRBV2 with TRBJ1-4; D call uncertain. CDR1 is SNHLY and CDR2 is FYNNEI in the germline V gene. The CDR3 extends over 15 amino acids. Deletions cut 2 bases from V and 11 bases from J, with 18 bases between. CDR3 sequence: CASSESEPRGGKLFF. The CDR3 DNA follows: TGTGCCAGCAGTGAATCGGAACCCCGCGGCGGGAAACTGTTTTTT.

V gene TRBV2 combines with J gene TRBJ2-7; maybe TRBD1 (5 bases). Germline CDR1 and CDR2: SNHLY and FYNNEI. The CDR3 is 13 amino acids. V was clipped by 6 bases and J by 3 bases, with 12 bases between them. The CDR3 nucleotides are TGTGCCAGCAGCTTAGGACAAATCTACGAGCAGTACTTC. This codes for CASSLGQIYEQYF. Full variable domain (outside the CDR3, taken from reference TRBV2 and TRBJ2-7): EPEVTQTPSHQVTQMGQEVILRCVPISNHLYFYWYRQILGQKVEFLVSFYNNEISEKSEIFDDQFSVERPDGSNFTLKIRSTKLEDSAMYFCASSLGQIYEQYFGPGTRLTVT.

The genes are TRBV4-1 and TRBJ2-7; 9 bases line up with TRBD1. V shed 3 bases, J shed 0 bases, and the junction held 3 bases outside the gene matches. CDR1 is MGHRA and CDR2 is YSYEKL in the germline V gene. The CDR3 has 15 amino acids. The chain's CDR3 is CASSQGTGSSYEQYF. CDR3 coding DNA: TGCGCCAGCAGCCAGGGGACAGGGAGCTCCTACGAGCAGTACTTC.

The V and J genes are TRBV28 and TRBJ1-1; 9 bases agree with TRBD1. The CDR3 has 12 residues. CDR1 and CDR2 (germline): MDHEN, SYDVKM. Unmatched junction bases numbered 0, after V lost 2 bases and J lost 8 bases. The CDR3 protein is CASSLTGGEAFF. The CDR3 DNA follows: TGTGCCAGCAGTTTAACAGGGGGCGAAGCTTTCTTT. The full variable domain, its missing parts supplied by reference TRBV28 and TRBJ1-1, is DVKVTQSSRYLVKRTGEKVFLECVQDMDHENMFWYRQDPGLGLRLIYFSYDVKMKEKGDIPEGYSVSREKKERFSLILESASTNQTSMYLCASSLTGGEAFFGQGTRLTVV.